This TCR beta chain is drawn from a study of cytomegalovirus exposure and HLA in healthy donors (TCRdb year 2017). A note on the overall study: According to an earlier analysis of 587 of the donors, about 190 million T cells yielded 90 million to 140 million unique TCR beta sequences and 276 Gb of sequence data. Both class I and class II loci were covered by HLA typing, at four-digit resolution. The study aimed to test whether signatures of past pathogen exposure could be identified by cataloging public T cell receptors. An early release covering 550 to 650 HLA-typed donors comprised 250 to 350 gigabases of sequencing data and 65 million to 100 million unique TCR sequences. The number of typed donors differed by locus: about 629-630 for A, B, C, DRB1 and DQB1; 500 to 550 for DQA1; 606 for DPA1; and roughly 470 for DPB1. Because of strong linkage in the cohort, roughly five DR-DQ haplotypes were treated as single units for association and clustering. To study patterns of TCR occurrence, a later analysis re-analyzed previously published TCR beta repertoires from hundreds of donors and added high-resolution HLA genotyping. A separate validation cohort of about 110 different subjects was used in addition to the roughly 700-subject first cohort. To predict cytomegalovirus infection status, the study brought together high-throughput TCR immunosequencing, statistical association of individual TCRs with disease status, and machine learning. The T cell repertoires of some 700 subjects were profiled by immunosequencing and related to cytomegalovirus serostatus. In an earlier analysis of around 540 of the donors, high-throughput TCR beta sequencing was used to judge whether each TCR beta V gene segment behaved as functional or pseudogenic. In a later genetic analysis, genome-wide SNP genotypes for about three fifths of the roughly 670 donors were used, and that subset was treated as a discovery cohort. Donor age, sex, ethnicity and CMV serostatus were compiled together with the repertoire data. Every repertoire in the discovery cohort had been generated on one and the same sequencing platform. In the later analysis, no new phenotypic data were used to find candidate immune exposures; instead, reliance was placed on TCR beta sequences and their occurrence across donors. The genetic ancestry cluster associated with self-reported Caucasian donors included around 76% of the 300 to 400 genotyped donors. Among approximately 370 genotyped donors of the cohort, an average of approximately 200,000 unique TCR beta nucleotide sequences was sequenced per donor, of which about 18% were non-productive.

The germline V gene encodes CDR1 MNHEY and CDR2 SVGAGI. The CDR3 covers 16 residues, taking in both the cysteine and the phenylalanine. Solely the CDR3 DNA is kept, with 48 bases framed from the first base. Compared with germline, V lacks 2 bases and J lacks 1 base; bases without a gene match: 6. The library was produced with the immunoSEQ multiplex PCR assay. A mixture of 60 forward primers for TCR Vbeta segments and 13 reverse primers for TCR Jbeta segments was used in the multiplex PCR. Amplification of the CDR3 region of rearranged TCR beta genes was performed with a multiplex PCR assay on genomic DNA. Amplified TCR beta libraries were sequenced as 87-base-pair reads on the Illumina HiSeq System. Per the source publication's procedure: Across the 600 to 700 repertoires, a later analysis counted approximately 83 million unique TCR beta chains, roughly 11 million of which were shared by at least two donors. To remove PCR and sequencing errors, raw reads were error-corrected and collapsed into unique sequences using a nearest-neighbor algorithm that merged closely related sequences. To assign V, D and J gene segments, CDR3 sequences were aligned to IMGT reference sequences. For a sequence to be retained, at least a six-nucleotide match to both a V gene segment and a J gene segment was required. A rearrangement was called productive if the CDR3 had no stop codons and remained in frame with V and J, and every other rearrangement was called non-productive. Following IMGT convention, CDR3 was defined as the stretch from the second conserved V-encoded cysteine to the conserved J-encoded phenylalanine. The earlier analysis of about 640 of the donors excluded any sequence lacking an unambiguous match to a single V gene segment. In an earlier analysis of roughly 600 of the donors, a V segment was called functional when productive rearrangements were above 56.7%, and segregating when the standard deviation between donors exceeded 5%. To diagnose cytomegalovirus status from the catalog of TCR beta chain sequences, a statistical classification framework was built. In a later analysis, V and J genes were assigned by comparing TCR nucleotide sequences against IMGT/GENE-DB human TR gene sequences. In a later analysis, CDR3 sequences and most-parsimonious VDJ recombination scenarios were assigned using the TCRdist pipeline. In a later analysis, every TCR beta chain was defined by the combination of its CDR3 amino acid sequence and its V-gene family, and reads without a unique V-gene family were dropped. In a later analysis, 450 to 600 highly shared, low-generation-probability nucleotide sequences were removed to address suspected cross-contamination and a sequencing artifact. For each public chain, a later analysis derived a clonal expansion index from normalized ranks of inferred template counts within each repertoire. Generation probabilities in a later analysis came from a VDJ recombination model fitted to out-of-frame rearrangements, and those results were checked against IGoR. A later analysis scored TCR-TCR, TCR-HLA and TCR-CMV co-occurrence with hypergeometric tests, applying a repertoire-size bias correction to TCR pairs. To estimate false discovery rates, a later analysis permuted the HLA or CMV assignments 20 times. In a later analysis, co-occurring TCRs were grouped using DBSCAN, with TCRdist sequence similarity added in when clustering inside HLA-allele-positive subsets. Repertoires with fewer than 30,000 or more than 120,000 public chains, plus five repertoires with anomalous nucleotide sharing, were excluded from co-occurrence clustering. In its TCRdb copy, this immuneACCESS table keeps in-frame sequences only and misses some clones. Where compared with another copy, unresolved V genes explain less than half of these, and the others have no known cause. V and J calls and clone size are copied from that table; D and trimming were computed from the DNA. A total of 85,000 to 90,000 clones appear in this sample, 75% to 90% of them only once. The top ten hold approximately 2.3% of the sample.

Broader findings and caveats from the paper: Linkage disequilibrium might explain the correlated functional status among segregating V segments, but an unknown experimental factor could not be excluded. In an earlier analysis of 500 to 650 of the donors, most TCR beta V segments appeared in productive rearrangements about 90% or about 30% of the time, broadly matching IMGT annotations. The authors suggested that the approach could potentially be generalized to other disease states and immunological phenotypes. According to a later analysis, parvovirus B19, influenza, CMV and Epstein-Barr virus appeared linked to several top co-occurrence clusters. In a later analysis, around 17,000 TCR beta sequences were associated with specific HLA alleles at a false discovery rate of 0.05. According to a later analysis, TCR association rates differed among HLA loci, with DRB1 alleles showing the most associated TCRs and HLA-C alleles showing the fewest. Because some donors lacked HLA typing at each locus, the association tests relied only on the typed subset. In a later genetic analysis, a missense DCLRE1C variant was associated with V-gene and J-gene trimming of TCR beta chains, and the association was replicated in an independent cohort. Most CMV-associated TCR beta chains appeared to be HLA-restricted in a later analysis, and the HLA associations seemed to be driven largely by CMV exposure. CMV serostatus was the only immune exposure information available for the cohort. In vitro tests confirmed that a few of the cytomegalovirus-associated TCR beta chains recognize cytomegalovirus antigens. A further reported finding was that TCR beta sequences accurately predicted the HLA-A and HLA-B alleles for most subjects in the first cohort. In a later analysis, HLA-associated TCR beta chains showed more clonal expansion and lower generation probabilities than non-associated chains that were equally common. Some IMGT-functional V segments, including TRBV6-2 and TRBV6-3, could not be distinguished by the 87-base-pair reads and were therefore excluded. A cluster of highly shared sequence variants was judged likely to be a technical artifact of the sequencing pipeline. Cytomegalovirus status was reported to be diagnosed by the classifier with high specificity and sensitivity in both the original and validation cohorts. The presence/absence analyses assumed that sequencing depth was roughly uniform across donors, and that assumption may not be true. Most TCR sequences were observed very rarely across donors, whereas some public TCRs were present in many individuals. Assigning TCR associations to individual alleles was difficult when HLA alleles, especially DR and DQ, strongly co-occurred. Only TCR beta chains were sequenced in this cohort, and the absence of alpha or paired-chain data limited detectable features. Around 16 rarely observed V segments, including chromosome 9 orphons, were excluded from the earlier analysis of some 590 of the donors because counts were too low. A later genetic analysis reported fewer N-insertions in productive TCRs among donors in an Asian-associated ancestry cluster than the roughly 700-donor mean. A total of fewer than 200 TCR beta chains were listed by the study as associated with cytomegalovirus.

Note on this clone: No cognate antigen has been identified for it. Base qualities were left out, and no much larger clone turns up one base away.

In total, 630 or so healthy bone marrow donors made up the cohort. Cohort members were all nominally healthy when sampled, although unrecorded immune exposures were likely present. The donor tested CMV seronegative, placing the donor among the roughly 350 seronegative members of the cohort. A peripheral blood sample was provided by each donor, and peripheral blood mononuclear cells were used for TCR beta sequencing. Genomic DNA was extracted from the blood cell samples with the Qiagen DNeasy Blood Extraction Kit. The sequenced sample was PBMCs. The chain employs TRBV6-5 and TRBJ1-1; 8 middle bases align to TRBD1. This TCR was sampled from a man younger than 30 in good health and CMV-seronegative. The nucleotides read TGTGCCAGCAGTTACACGTCAGGGGGCAGGAACACTGAAGCTTTCTTT. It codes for CASSYTSGGRNTEAFF.